This T cell receptor beta chain was recorded in a study of T cell responses to AZD1222 COVID-19 vaccine (dated by TCRdb to about 2021). About the investigation overall: A total of more than 230 trial participants underwent TCR sequencing, of whom approximately 200 had received two doses of AZD1222 and some 25 had received two doses of the MenACWY control vaccine. Trial participants were enrolled by age into 18-55, 56-69 and 70-plus year subgroups, with approximately 150, 28 and 58 TCR-sequenced participants respectively.

Study-wide findings and limitations: The whole spike protein was spanned by vaccine-associated CD4 TCRs, and dominant responses were seen in regions 160-218 and 743-854. Participants were mostly white British and included more females than males, and it was suggested by the authors that clonal diversity may have been underestimated. Epitopes outside the regions mutated in the B.1.351 and B.1.1.7 variants were reportedly recognized by nearly half of the unique spike-specific TCRs. In the small 56-69-year group, the increase in depth fell short of significance, most likely because of low power. A significant rise in spike-specific TCR breadth and depth was observed after two AZD1222 doses relative to day 0 and relative to MenACWY recipients. Because no day 14 peak-response samples were available, the repertoires could be characterized only after the peak T cell response. Conclusions about previously exposed vaccinees are limited, since just 5 to 7 AZD1222 recipients were seropositive for SARS-CoV-2 at baseline.

The CDR3 regions of human TCRbeta chains were subjected to immunosequencing. The study's processing was this. TCRs in the repertoires were compared against a reference library of SARS-CoV-2-specific TCRs that had been generated with the MIRA antigen-specificity platform. Breadth was defined as the fraction of unique TCRs that were SARS-CoV-2-associated. Depth was defined as the fraction of total T cells that were SARS-CoV-2-associated. Using the MIRA data, every spike-specific TCR was mapped to the spike region that the TCR reacted to and assigned to either a CD4 or a CD8 class. Log10-transformed breadth and depth values were compared by one-way ANOVA with Sidak's multiple comparisons tests. TCRdb stores this immuneACCESS table with in-frame sequences only. Part of the clones is absent; in the studies checked, under half of the shortfall reflects unresolved V genes, and no reason is known for the rest. That table supplies the V and J calls and clone size; D and trimming were determined from the DNA. Here the sample has 120,000 or so clones; 70% to 85% occur a single time. The ten most abundant clones make up 27% of the sample.

The cysteine opens and the phenylalanine closes a CDR3 of 15 amino acids. Only the CDR3 DNA stays, 45 bases, in frame from base 1. The junction shows trimming of 8 bases on V and 0 bases on J, plus 16 bases between the germline ends. The germline V gene (reference sequence) sets CDR1 to MNHEY and CDR2 to SMNVEV. This specimen's time point label, interpreted: about 28 days (+/-7) after the second vaccine dose. Because spike-specific TCR depth and breadth did not differ between the two schedules, AZD1222 recipients who got a second dose at roughly 4 weeks were pooled with those who got a second dose at roughly 12 weeks. The vaccinee samples were drawn from two UK trials, COV001 and COV002, one of which was a single-blind randomized controlled phase 2/3 trial testing AZD1222 (ChAdOx1 nCoV-19) in healthy adults. Trial participant PBMC samples were collected at day 0 and day 28 after the second dose for TCRbeta chain sequencing.

As to this clone: Its antigen is not yet known. No much larger clone is present one base from it, and per-base qualities are unavailable.

Sequencing was performed on peripheral blood, taken 28 days after the second AZD1222 dose. This receptor was taken from an adult who received the AZD1222 COVID-19 vaccine. The rearranged chain carries TRBV27 and TRBJ1-1; the D gene identity is not certain. The nucleotide sequence is given as TGTGCCAGCTCCCCGGCCGGCAGGATGAACACTGAAGCTTTCTTT. The resulting protein is CASSPAGRMNTEAFF.